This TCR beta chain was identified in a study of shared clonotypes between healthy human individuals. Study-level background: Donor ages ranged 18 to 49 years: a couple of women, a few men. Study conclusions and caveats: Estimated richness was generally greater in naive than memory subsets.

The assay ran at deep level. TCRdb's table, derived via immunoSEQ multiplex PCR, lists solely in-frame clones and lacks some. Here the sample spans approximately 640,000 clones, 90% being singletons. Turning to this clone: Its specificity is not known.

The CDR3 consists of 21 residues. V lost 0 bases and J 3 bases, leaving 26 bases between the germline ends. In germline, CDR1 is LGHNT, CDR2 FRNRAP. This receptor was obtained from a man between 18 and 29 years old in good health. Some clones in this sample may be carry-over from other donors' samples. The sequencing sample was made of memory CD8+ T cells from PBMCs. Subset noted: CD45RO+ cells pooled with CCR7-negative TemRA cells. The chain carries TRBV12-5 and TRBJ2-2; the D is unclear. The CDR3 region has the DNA TGTGCTAGTGGTTTGGTACCAATTTCAACATACCTACCCTTCGACACCGGGGAGCTGTTTTTT. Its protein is CASGLVPISTYLPFDTGELFF.